The clone carrying this TCR beta chain has a handful of counts. The antigen is undetermined. In this CDR3 the conserved last residue, phenylalanine or tryptophan, is missing, so a read error is likely. These data come from a study of Graves' ophthalmopathy and Graves' hyperthyroidism. Trimming cost V 4 bases and J 4 bases, with 29 bases left between them. The CDR3 runs 20 residues. The germline gives CDR1 KGHSH, CDR2 LQKENI. General study findings and limits: With a specificity of 72.22% and a sensitivity of 70% to 71%, the model predicted ophthalmopathy progression. With just under 90% sensitivity and more than 75% specificity, a 13-signature model separated ophthalmopathy from stable hyperthyroidism.

The authors amplified TCR beta CDR3 regions from RNA transcripts. RT-PCR with HTBI primers came first, then second-round multiplex PCR. TCRdb ran MiXCR on the multiplex PCR reads and lists one entry per CDR3 protein. This repertoire shows roughly 400,000 distinct CDR3 sequences, just over 15% found once; its top ten account for 5.5% to 7%. Sequenced material: peripheral blood. The origin of this receptor is a woman aged 18-29 years with stable Graves' hyperthyroidism. This chain links TRBV18 with TRBJ1-5, with D possibly TRBD1 on 5 matching bases. The CDR3 here is CASSLRTAAGTLAANQPQHL. In DNA form, the CDR3 reads TGTGCCAGCTCACTTCGGACGGCAGCGGGGACGTTAGCGGCAAATCAGCCCCAGCATCTT.